The 17 T cell receptor beta chains listed next were all sequenced from one sample in a study of radiotherapy plus CTLA-4 blockade in lung cancer. Method: immunoSEQ multiplex PCR; TCRdb's copy keeps in-frame clones and lacks some. The sample records tens of thousands of clones, 82% being singletons. Sequences were derived from peripheral blood, sampled from a patient treated with radiotherapy plus ipilimumab. Receptors were obtained from a human donor with non-small cell lung cancer that progressed on radiotherapy plus ipilimumab.

The V and J genes are TRBV19 and TRBJ1-1; no reliable D call. CDR1 is LNHDA and CDR2 is SQIVND in the germline V gene (reference sequence). The CDR3 covers 16 residues. With 7 bases removed from V and 0 bases from J, the gap between germline ends came to 18 bases. The CDR3 DNA follows: TGTGCCAGTAATACCCCGCAGAAACACATGAACACTGAAGCTTTCTTT. Its protein is CASNTPQKHMNTEAFF.

The V call is TRBV18, the J call TRBJ1-2, with D hard to call. CDR1 is KGHSH, CDR2 LQKENI, per germline. Trimming pared 3 bases from V and 4 bases from J, leaving 12 bases between. The CDR3 runs to 14 residues. The CDR3 loop reads CASSPSRTAYGYTF. The CDR3 DNA reads as TGTGCCAGCTCACCGTCACGGACGGCCTATGGCTACACCTTC. The entire variable domain, with the rest obtained from reference TRBV18 and TRBJ1-2, is as follows: NAGVMQNPRHLVRRRGQEARLRCSPMKGHSHVYWYRQLPEEGLKFMVYLQKENIIDESGMPKERFSAEFPKEGPSILRIQQVVRGDSAAYFCASSPSRTAYGYTFGSGTRLTVV.

The rearrangement links TRBV5-1 to TRBJ2-2; unclear D gene. V lost 1 base and J lost 2, with 6 bases in between. Germline V gene data show CDR1 as SGHRS and CDR2 as YFSETQ. This CDR3 is built from 14 residues. CDR3 coding DNA: TGCGCCAGCAGCTTGATCACAAACACCGGGGAGCTGTTTTTT. It translates to CASSLITNTGELFF.

The chain employs TRBV27 and TRBJ2-1; TRBD2 matches 14 bases. This CDR3 contains 15 residues. With V trimmed by 6 bases and J by 6 bases, 4 bases remained unmatched. Germline V gene lookup returns CDR1 MNHEY and CDR2 SMNVEV (reference sequence). CDR3 nucleotides: TGTGCCAGCAGCTCCGGGACTAGCGGGAGCAATGAGCAGTTCTTC. This translates into CASSSGTSGSNEQFF.

The chain has TRBV27 and TRBJ2-1, with D maybe TRBD1 (5 bases). In germline, CDR1 is MNHEY, CDR2 SMNVEV (reference sequence). The CDR3 runs 12 residues. The germline V and J ends were trimmed by 7 bases and 8 bases, with 12 bases remaining between them. The chain's CDR3 is CASTVQGYEQFF. DNA for the CDR3: TGTGCCAGCACGGTCCAGGGCTATGAGCAGTTCTTC.

The rearrangement links TRBV27 to TRBJ2-1, with 11 bases identical to TRBD2. CDR1 is MNHEY and CDR2 is SMNVEV in the germline V gene (reference sequence). This CDR3 is 18 amino acids long. J gave up 4 bases and V 7 bases, and 15 bases lay outside the gene matches. CDR3 coding DNA: TGTGCCAGCACCCTTAGCGGGAGGGCCTCTTTGGGATACAATGAGCAGTTCTTC. Translated: CASTLSGRASLGYNEQFF.

In DNA form, the CDR3 reads TGTGCCAGCAGCTCGCTAGCGGGAGAGACTGAGCAGTTCTTC. It codes for CASSSLAGETEQFF. V and J are TRBV7-9 and TRBJ2-1; 10 bases align to TRBD2. V was pared by 4 bases and J by 9 bases, with 6 bases of the junction left unmatched. The CDR3 contains 14 residues. CDR1 is SEHNR, CDR2 FQNEAQ, per germline (reference sequence).

V gene TRBV28 combines with J gene TRBJ1-2; 8 bases match TRBD1. J was trimmed by 8 bases and V by 4 bases; bases with no gene match: 9. CDR1 and CDR2 from the germline V gene are MDHEN and SYDVKM. This CDR3 has 14 amino acids. The DNA of the CDR3 is TGTGCCAGCAGTTCTTTTGGACAGGGACAGGGCTACACCTTC. As protein: CASSSFGQGQGYTF.

The chain couples TRBV7-9 to TRBJ2-5, with unresolved D. This CDR3 has 12 residues. Germline-derived CDR1 and CDR2 are SEHNR and FQNEAQ (reference sequence). V was pared by 6 bases and J by 5 bases, with 10 bases between. CDR3 region: CASRHIEETQYF. The CDR3 DNA follows: TGTGCCAGCAGGCATATAGAGGAGACCCAGTACTTC. The complete variable domain, with remaining parts taken from reference TRBV7-9 and TRBJ2-5, reads DTGVSQNPRHKITKRGQNVTFRCDPISEHNRLYWYRQTLGQGPEFLTYFQNEAQLEKSRLLSDRFSAERPKGSFSTLEIQRTEQGDSAMYLCASRHIEETQYFGPGTRLLVL.

V gene TRBV7-2 combines with J gene TRBJ2-1; TRBD1 or TRBD2 may be the D gene (8 bases each). The CDR3 contains 18 residues. The V end lost 5 bases, the J end lost 4 bases, and 24 bases lay between the germline ends. The V gene's germline CDR1 is SGHTA and CDR2 FQGNSA. In DNA, the CDR3 is TGTGCCAGCAGCCGGACAGGGTTTAGCGGGGCCCAATACAATGAGCAGTTCTTC. Translating it yields CASSRTGFSGAQYNEQFF.

The V gene is TRBV13, the J gene TRBJ2-5, with D hard to call. The germline CDR1 and CDR2 sequences are PRHDT and FYEKMQ (reference sequence). The CDR3 has 13 amino acids. Deletions cut 4 bases from V and 1 base from J, with 7 bases between. Here the CDR3 reads CASSSDVQETQYF. In nucleotides, the CDR3 is TGTGCCAGCAGCTCCGACGTCCAAGAGACCCAGTACTTC.

This clone was observed once. This sequence joins TRBV28 and TRBJ1-1, with 11 bases fitting TRBD1. CDR1 is MDHEN, CDR2 SYDVKM, per germline. V was clipped by 3 bases and J by 4 bases; unmatched bases: 4. This CDR3 has 15 amino acids. The CDR3 protein is CASSFRDRGFTEAFF. The CDR3 DNA sequence: TGTGCCAGCAGTTTCCGGGACAGGGGGTTCACTGAAGCTTTCTTT. Combining the CDR3 with reference TRBV28 and TRBJ1-1 gives the whole variable domain DVKVTQSSRYLVKRTGEKVFLECVQDMDHENMFWYRQDPGLGLRLIYFSYDVKMKEKGDIPEGYSVSREKKERFSLILESASTNQTSMYLCASSFRDRGFTEAFFGQGTRLTVV.

The chain recombines TRBV6-5 with TRBJ1-5, with no clear D. Between the trimmed V and J ends, which lost 4 bases and 2 bases, there was a span of 6 bases. Germline CDR1 reads MNHEY; CDR2 reads SVGAGI. This CDR3 has 13 residues. CDR3 nucleotides: TGTGCCAGCAGTTCCGGGCGCAATCAGCCCCAGCATTTT. As protein: CASSSGRNQPQHF.

V usage is TRBV5-1 and J usage is TRBJ2-4, with D unclear. CDR3 length: 15 residues. Germline V gene lookup returns CDR1 SGHRS and CDR2 YFSETQ. With 0 bases removed from V and 1 base from J, the gap between germline ends came to 8 bases. Here the CDR3 reads CASSLEVAAKNIQYF. Written as DNA, the CDR3 is TGCGCCAGCAGCTTGGAGGTAGCCGCCAAAAACATTCAGTACTTC.

The V and J genes are TRBV4-1 and TRBJ1-1; no firm D call. Per the germline V gene, CDR1 is MGHRA and CDR2 is YSYEKL. V was cut by 4 bases and J by 0 bases, with 15 bases left in between. This CDR3 region has 16 residues. The CDR3 bases are TGCGCCAGCAGCCCCCCTGTTTCAGCGATGAACACTGAAGCTTTCTTT. This encodes CASSPPVSAMNTEAFF.

The rearrangement links TRBV28 to TRBJ2-1; the match to TRBD1 covers 8 bases. The trim removed 5 bases at V and 6 bases at J, leaving 6 bases unmatched. The CDR3 has 14 amino acids. Germline V CDR1 and CDR2: MDHEN, SYDVKM. In DNA, the CDR3 is TGTGCCAGCAGTCGGACAGGGTGGGGCAATGAGCAGTTCTTC. It specifies CASSRTGWGNEQFF.

The chain combines TRBV9 with TRBJ2-7, with unresolved D. Trimming took 0 bases from V and 4 from J, leaving 8 bases between them. Per germline, CDR1 SGDLS and CDR2 YYNGEE. This CDR3 has 13 amino acids. CDR3 region: CASSVGESYEQYF. The CDR3 bases are TGTGCCAGCAGCGTAGGCGAATCGTACGAGCAGTACTTC.